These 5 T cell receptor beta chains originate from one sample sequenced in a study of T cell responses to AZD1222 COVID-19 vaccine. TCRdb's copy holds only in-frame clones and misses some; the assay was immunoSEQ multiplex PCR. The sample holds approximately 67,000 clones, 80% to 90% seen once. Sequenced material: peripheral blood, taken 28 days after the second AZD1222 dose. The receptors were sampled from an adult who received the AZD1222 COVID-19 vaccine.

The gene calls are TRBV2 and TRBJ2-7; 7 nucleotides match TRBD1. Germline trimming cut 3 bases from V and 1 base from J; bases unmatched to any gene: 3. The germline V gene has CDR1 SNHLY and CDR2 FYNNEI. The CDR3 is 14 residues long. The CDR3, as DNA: TGTGCCAGCAGTGACCGGACAGGATCCTACGAGCAGTACTTC. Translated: CASSDRTGSYEQYF.

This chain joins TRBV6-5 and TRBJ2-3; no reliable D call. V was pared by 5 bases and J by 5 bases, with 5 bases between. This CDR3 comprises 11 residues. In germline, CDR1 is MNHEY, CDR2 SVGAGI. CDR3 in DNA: TGTGCCAGCAGTACCCTAGATACGCAGTATTTT. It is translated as CASSTLDTQYF.

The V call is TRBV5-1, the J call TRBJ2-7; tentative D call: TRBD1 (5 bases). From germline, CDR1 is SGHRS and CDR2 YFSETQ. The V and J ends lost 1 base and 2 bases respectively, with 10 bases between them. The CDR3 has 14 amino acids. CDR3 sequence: CASSLYQGPYEQYF. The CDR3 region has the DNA TGCGCCAGCAGCTTGTATCAGGGTCCCTACGAGCAGTACTTC.

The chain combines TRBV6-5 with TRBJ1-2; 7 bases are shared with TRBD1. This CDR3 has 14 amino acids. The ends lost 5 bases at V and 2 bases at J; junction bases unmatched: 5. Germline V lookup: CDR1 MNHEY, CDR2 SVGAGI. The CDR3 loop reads CASSKDRTNYGYTF. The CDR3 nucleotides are TGTGCCAGCAGTAAGGACAGGACGAACTATGGCTACACCTTC.

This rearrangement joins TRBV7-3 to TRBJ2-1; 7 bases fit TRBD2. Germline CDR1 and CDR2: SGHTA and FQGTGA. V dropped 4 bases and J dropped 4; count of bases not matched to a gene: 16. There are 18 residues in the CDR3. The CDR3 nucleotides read TGTGCCAGCAGCTCGTCTGACCAGGGCCTCGGGGGGTACAATGAGCAGTTCTTC. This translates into CASSSSDQGLGGYNEQFF.